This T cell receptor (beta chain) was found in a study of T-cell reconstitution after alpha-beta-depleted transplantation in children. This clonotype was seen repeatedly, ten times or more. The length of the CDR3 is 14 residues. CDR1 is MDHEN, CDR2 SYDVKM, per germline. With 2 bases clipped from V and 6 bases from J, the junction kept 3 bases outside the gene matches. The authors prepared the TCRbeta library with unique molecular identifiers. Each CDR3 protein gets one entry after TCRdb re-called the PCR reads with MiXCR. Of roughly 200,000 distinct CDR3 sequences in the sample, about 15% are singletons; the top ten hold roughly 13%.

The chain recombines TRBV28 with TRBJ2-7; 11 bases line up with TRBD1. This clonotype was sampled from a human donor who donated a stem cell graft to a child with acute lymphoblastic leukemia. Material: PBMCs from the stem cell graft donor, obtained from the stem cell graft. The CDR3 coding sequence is TGTGCCAGCAGTTTAAGGGGGACAGGGGGCGAGCAGTACTTC. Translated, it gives CASSLRGTGGEQYF. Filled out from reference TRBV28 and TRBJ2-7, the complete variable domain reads DVKVTQSSRYLVKRTGEKVFLECVQDMDHENMFWYRQDPGLGLRLIYFSYDVKMKEKGDIPEGYSVSREKKERFSLILESASTNQTSMYLCASSLRGTGGEQYFGPGTRLTVT.